This TCR beta chain was recovered during a study of CD8 T cells in ankylosing spondylitis. Whole-study findings and limits: Enrichment of disease-linked clones was reportedly significant in matched ankylosing spondylitis synovial fluid.

The V gene's germline CDR1 is SGDLS and CDR2 YYNGEE. Deletions cut 0 bases from V and 4 bases from J, with 11 bases between. CDR3 size: 15 residues. TCRdb re-called the 5' RACE reads with MiXCR, one entry per CDR3 protein. Of approximately 24,000 distinct CDR3 sequences detected, just over 2.5% appear once; the ten largest clones hold about 7.8%. This clonotype is medium-sized within its sample. Its cognate antigen is unknown. The specimen was blood, either unsorted or a sorted T cell fraction (not recorded which). This sequence joins TRBV9 and TRBJ2-1; no firm D call. The source is a female donor with ankylosing spondylitis or in good health (not recorded which). The CDR3 region is CASSVAGENYNEQFF. The CDR3 nucleotides are TGTGCCAGCAGCGTAGCCGGCGAGAATTACAATGAGCAGTTCTTC.